This T cell receptor (beta chain) stems from a study of control samples from healthy donors and cancer patients. Looked up from germline, CDR1 is LNHDA and CDR2 is SQIVND (reference sequence). This CDR3 region has 14 residues. V was clipped by 5 bases and J by 7 bases, with 14 bases between them. Data came from immunoSEQ multiplex PCR; TCRdb stores just in-frame clones and leaves some out. The table records 150,000 to 200,000 clones, 90% to 95% of them present only once. This sequence joins TRBV19 and TRBJ1-4; TRBD1 might be the D (6 bases). What was sequenced was blood. The TCR sequence derives from a man aged 18 to 35 in good health. The CDR3 sequence is CASSPAGVGEKLFF. CDR3 nucleotide sequence: TGTGCCAGTAGTCCGGCAGGGGTGGGTGAAAAACTGTTTTTT. Filled out from reference TRBV19 and TRBJ1-4, the complete variable domain reads DGGITQSPKYLFRKEGQNVTLSCEQNLNHDAMYWYRQDPGQGLRLIYYSQIVNDFQKGDIAEGYSVSREKKESFPLTVTSAQKNPTAFYLCASSPAGVGEKLFFGSGTQLSVL.